Following are 15 T cell receptor beta chains from one sample sequenced in a study of cytomegalovirus exposure and HLA in healthy donors. TCRdb's table, derived via immunoSEQ multiplex PCR, lists solely in-frame clones and lacks some. This table has 260,000 or so clones, less than 95% appearing once. The sequenced sample was PBMCs. These receptors all come from a woman aged 25 to 45 in good health and CMV-seronegative.

The rearrangement links TRBV27 to TRBJ1-1; 7 bases are shared with TRBD1. In germline, CDR1 is MNHEY, CDR2 SMNVEV (reference sequence). The CDR3 runs 15 residues. The trim removed 8 bases at V and 0 bases at J, leaving 9 bases unmatched. The CDR3 reads CASLVRGSLNTEAFF. The CDR3 nucleotides are TGTGCCAGCCTTGTCAGGGGGTCCTTGAACACTGAAGCTTTCTTT.

This chain uses TRBV19 with TRBJ1-4; D call uncertain. Trimming cost V 1 base and J 6 bases, with 6 bases left between them. The CDR3 covers 13 residues. Germline V gene data show CDR1 as LNHDA and CDR2 as SQIVND (reference sequence). The CDR3 sequence is CASSIGGYEKLFF. The CDR3 DNA sequence: TGTGCCAGTAGTATAGGAGGGTATGAAAAACTGTTTTTT.

The chain is built from TRBV25-1 and TRBJ1-1; D is possibly TRBD1 (5 bases). The V gene's germline CDR1 is MGHDK and CDR2 SYGVNS. The V and J ends lost 1 base and 1 base respectively, with 10 bases between them. The CDR3 totals 15 residues. This CDR3 is CASSELVGQNTEAFF. DNA for the CDR3: TGTGCCAGCAGTGAATTAGTAGGACAGAACACTGAAGCTTTCTTT.

This clone was seen once. The rearrangement joins TRBV19 to TRBJ1-3; TRBD1 agrees at 7 bases. The CDR3 has 18 amino acids. With V trimmed by 4 bases and J by 0 bases, 12 bases remained unmatched. Looked up from germline, CDR1 is LNHDA and CDR2 is SQIVND (reference sequence). The CDR3 DNA sequence: TGTGCCAGTAGTAGAAAGCTCGGACAGGAAGGCTCTGGAAACACCATATATTTT. Its translation: CASSRKLGQEGSGNTIYF.

The chain uses TRBV6-1 and TRBJ2-7; the D is unclear. The V gene's germline CDR1 is MNHNS and CDR2 SASEGT. The ends were cut back, 4 bases at V and 2 bases at J, with 9 bases in the middle. CDR3 length equals 13 residues. The CDR3 bases are TGTGCCAGCAGTGTATCAAGGACCTACGAGCAGTACTTC. Its protein is CASSVSRTYEQYF.

The chain is built from TRBV28 and TRBJ1-2; D is ambiguous. CDR3 size: 11 residues. Trimming took 7 bases from V and 2 from J, leaving 5 bases between them. Germline V lookup: CDR1 MDHEN, CDR2 SYDVKM. CDR3 region: CASMLNYGYTF. For the CDR3, the DNA is TGTGCCAGCATGCTGAACTATGGCTACACCTTC.

This clone was observed a single time. Here the CDR3 reads CASGLANQPQHF. The DNA for the CDR3 is TGTGCCAGCGGACTTGCTAATCAGCCCCAGCATTTT. The rearrangement uses TRBV28 and TRBJ1-5; D unclear. Germline lookup yields CDR1 MDHEN and CDR2 SYDVKM. The V and J ends lost 8 bases and 4 bases respectively, with 9 bases between them. CDR3 length: 12 residues.

The gene calls are TRBV27 and TRBJ2-7; possibly TRBD1 or TRBD2 for D (5 bases each). V was cut by 3 bases and J by 3 bases, with 12 bases left in between. This CDR3 contains 14 residues. Germline CDR1 reads MNHEY; CDR2 reads SMNVEV (reference sequence). The CDR3 DNA reads TGTGCCAGCAGTTTTAGCAGGGAGTACTACGAGCAGTACTTC. This translates into CASSFSREYYEQYF.

The rearrangement links TRBV7-2 to TRBJ1-1; TRBD1 aligns across 8 bases. The ends lost 8 bases at V and 5 bases at J; junction bases unmatched: 7. There are 13 residues in the CDR3. Germline loops: CDR1 SGHTA, CDR2 FQGNSA. The CDR3 DNA is TGTGCCAGCCGGTTGACAGGGGTTACTGAAGCTTTCTTT. Residues: CASRLTGVTEAFF.

The chain recombines TRBV20-1 with TRBJ1-2, with D unclear. CDR1 and CDR2 from the germline V gene are DFQATT and SNEGSKA (reference sequence). V was pared by 3 bases and J by 8 bases, with 4 bases between. This CDR3 has 9 amino acids. CDR3 amino acids: CSARQGYTF. The CDR3 nucleotides are TGCAGTGCTAGGCAAGGCTACACCTTC.

The J gene is TRBJ2-7, the V gene TRBV9; perhaps TRBD1 as D (5 bases). CDR1 and CDR2 from the germline V gene are SGDLS and YYNGEE. CDR3 length: 15 residues. Between the trimmed V and J ends, which lost 0 bases and 0 bases, there was a span of 10 bases. The CDR3 is CASSVGTGPSYEQYF. In DNA, the CDR3 is TGTGCCAGCAGCGTAGGTACAGGACCCTCCTACGAGCAGTACTTC.

The gene calls are TRBV11-2 and TRBJ1-2; D is unresolved. CDR3 length equals 13 residues. The ends were cut back, 1 base at V and 4 bases at J, with 7 bases in the middle. Germline CDR1 is SGHAT and CDR2 is FQNNGV. CDR3 in amino acids: CASSLGSPYGYTF. As DNA, the CDR3 is TGTGCCAGCAGCTTAGGGAGTCCCTATGGCTACACCTTC.

The rearrangement uses TRBV13 and TRBJ1-1; D is uncertain. Trimming took 5 bases from V and 4 from J, leaving 26 bases between them. Germline V gene lookup returns CDR1 PRHDT and CDR2 FYEKMQ (reference sequence). CDR3 length equals 18 residues. The CDR3 DNA is TGTGCCAGCAGCGCTTCAAACTCCCCTGAAGCGAGTTTCACTGAAGCTTTCTTT. This translates into CASSASNSPEASFTEAFF.

This chain joins TRBV7-2 and TRBJ2-7; 10 bases are a match to TRBD2. V lost 4 bases, J lost 4 bases, and 4 bases stayed unmatched. The CDR3 has 14 amino acids. Germline CDR1 and CDR2: SGHTA and FQGNSA. CDR3 DNA sequence: TGTGCCAGCAGCTACGGACTAGCGGTATACGAGCAGTACTTC. Amino acid sequence: CASSYGLAVYEQYF.

The chain employs TRBV27 and TRBJ2-5, with 8 bases identical to TRBD2. V was clipped by 3 bases and J by 9 bases; unmatched bases: 12. Germline assignment: CDR1 MNHEY and CDR2 SMNVEV (reference sequence). This CDR3 region has 15 residues. The CDR3 DNA follows: TGTGCCAGCAGTTTCGTTGCGGGAGGTGCAGGGGCCCAGTACTTC. The encoded protein is CASSFVAGGAGAQYF.